This record looks at one TCR beta chain sequence and its context. As yet, its antigen is unknown. Within the sample, other DNA sequences also encode this same CDR3. Using immunoSEQ multiplex PCR, the repertoire was profiled, and TCRdb retains in-frame clones only, with some absent. The table records over 130,000 clones, about 92% of them present only once. The sample originates from a study of T cell responses to AZD1222 COVID-19 vaccine. Study results and limitations: Nearly half of spike-specific TCRs reportedly go after variant regions that carry no mutations.

This CDR3 is built from 13 residues. Trimming removed 0 bases at V and 3 bases at J, with 6 bases between. Per germline, CDR1 LGHNA and CDR2 YSLEER. The TCR was taken from an adult in good health. This sequence joins TRBV4-3 and TRBJ2-7; D is unresolved. The sequencing used peripheral blood, collected on day 0 of AZD1222 vaccination. The CDR3 bases are TGCGCCAGCAGCCAAGATAGAAGCTACGAGCAGTACTTC. It translates to CASSQDRSYEQYF.